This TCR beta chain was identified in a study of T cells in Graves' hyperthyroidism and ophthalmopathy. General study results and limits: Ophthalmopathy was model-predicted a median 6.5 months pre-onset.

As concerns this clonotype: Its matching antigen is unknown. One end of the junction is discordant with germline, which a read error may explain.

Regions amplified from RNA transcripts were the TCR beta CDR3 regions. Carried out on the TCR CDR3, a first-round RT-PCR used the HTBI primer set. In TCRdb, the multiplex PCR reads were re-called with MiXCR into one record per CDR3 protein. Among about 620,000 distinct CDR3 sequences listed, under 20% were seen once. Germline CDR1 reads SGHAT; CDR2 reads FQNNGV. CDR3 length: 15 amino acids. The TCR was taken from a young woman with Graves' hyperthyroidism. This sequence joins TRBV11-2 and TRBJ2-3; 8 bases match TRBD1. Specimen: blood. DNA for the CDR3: TGTGCCCGCAGCCCCCGAGGGCAGGGGGCCGATACGCAGTATTTT. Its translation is CARSPRGQGADTQYF.